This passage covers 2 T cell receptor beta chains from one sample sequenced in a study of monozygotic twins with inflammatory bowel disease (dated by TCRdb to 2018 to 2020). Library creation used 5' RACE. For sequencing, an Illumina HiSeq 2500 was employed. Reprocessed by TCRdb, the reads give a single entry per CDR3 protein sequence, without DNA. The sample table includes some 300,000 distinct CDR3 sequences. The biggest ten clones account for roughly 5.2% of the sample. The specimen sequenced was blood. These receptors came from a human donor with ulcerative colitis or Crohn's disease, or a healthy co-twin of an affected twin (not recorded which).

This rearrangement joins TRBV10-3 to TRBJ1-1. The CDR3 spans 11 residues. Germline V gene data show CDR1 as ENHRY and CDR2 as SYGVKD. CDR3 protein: CAIGEPGSTFF.

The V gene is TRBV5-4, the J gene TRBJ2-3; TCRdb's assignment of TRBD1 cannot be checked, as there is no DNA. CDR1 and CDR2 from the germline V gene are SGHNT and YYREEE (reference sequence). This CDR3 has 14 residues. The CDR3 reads CASSRGTVTDTQYF. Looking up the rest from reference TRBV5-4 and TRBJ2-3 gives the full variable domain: ETGVTQSPTHLIKTRGQQVTLRCSSQSGHNTVSWYQQALGQGPQFIFQYYREEENGRGNFPPRFSGLQFPNYSSELNVNALELDDSALYLCASSRGTVTDTQYFGPGTRLTVL.